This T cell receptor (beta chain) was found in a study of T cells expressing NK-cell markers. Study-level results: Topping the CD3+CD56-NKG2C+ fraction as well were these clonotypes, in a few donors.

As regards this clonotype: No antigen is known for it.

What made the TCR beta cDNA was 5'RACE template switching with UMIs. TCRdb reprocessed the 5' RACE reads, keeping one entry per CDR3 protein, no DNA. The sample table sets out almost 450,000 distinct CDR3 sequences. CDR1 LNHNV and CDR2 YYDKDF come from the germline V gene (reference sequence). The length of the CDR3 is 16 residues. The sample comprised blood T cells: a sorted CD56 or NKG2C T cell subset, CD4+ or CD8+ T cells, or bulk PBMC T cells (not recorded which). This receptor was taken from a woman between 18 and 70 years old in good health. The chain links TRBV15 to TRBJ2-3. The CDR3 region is CATSRDIARATDTQYF.